A single sample gave rise to the 13 T cell receptor beta chains below, sequenced in a study of graft-versus-host responses after intestinal transplantation. The authors processed graft tissue to release intraepithelial and lamina propria lymphocytes. Generated by immunoSEQ multiplex PCR, the TCRdb table keeps only in-frame clones and is missing some. The sample holds roughly 36,000 clones, around 90% seen once. Source: ileum tissue, taken about 28 weeks after intestinal transplant. All receptors derive from a human patient who received an intestinal transplant, so some T cells may come from the graft donor.

The J gene is TRBJ2-2, the V gene TRBV9; 8 nucleotides align to TRBD1. The CDR3 extends over 15 amino acids. Germline lookup yields CDR1 SGDLS and CDR2 YYNGEE. V lost 0 bases and J lost 3; bases outside the gene matches: 1. CDR3 loop: CASSVGQGHTGELFF. The CDR3, as DNA: TGTGCCAGCAGCGTAGGACAGGGGCACACCGGGGAGCTGTTTTTT.

V gene TRBV20-1 combines with J gene TRBJ2-7, with D hard to call. The CDR3 consists of 10 residues. The V gene's germline CDR1 is DFQATT and CDR2 SNEGSKA (reference sequence). Trimming removed 5 bases from V and 5 bases from J, with 7 bases in between. The CDR3 reads CSAPRNEQYF. The CDR3, as DNA: TGCAGTGCTCCCCGGAACGAGCAGTACTTC.

The chain is built from TRBV10-3 and TRBJ1-1; D not certain. V was trimmed by 0 bases and J by 9 bases, leaving 8 bases between them. This CDR3 region has 12 residues. Germline CDR1 ENHRY, CDR2 SYGVKD. The chain's CDR3 is CAISESAYQAFF. The CDR3 DNA reads as TGTGCCATCAGTGAGTCGGCTTATCAAGCTTTCTTT.

DNA for the CDR3: TGTGCCAGCAGCGTACAGGGGAGATCCTACGAGCAGTACTTC. It yields the protein CASSVQGRSYEQYF. This chain links TRBV14 with TRBJ2-7; 7 positions match TRBD1. This CDR3 has 14 amino acids. Germline values: CDR1 SGHDN, CDR2 FVKESK. After removal of 5 bases from V and 1 base from J, the junction contained 5 bases not matched to a gene.

This sequence joins TRBV29-1 and TRBJ1-3; tentative D call: TRBD1 (6 bases). The CDR3 sequence is 15 residues long. Trimming shortened V by 6 bases and J by 0 bases, and 15 bases separated the two germline ends. Germline loops: CDR1 SQVTM, CDR2 ANQGSEA. CDR3 region: CSVDRRDISGNTIYF. CDR3 bases: TGCAGCGTAGACCGCCGGGACATCTCTGGAAACACCATATATTTT.

The chain joins TRBV28 to TRBJ1-5; D call uncertain. The CDR3 is 15 amino acids. Trimming stripped 5 bases from V and 2 bases from J, with 13 bases between. CDR1 and CDR2 from the germline V gene are MDHEN and SYDVKM. CDR3 amino acids: CASSPSGGGNQPQHF. DNA of the CDR3: TGTGCCAGCAGTCCATCGGGCGGGGGCAATCAGCCCCAGCATTTT.

The genes are TRBV20-1 and TRBJ2-3; D not resolved. Trimming stripped 3 bases from V and 5 bases from J, with 6 bases between. The germline V gene encodes CDR1 DFQATT and CDR2 SNEGSKA (reference sequence). CDR3 size: 11 residues. The CDR3 sequence is CSASLGDTQYF. The CDR3 bases are TGCAGTGCTAGCTTAGGAGATACGCAGTATTTT.

As DNA, the CDR3 is TGTGCCAGCAGCTTAGCCATAGCGGGGGGCACAGATACGCAGTATTTT. Translation: CASSLAIAGGTDTQYF. The chain employs TRBV7-9 and TRBJ2-3; 9 nucleotides line up with TRBD2. The J segment lost 1 base and the V segment lost 0 bases, leaving 2 bases of the junction unmatched. The CDR3 runs to 16 residues. Germline V gene sequence: CDR1 SEHNR, CDR2 FQNEAQ (reference sequence).

The V gene is TRBV5-1, the J gene TRBJ2-3, with D hard to call. V lost 1 base, J lost 4 bases, and 10 bases lay in between. Germline V gives CDR1 SGHRS, CDR2 YFSETQ. The length of the CDR3 is 14 residues. The CDR3 sequence is CASSLSGSADTQYF. In DNA form, the CDR3 reads TGCGCCAGCAGCTTGTCCGGAAGCGCAGATACGCAGTATTTT.

The CDR3 region has the DNA TGTGCCAGCAGTTTTAAGGGGGCCGGGACTGAAGCTTTCTTT. This codes for CASSFKGAGTEAFF. The rearrangement uses TRBV6-5 and TRBJ1-1, with 7 bases identical to TRBD1. J was trimmed by 5 bases and V by 4 bases; bases with no gene match: 7. CDR3 length equals 14 residues. Germline V gene data show CDR1 as MNHEY and CDR2 as SVGAGI.

The V and J genes are TRBV7-9 and TRBJ1-4; no firm D call. Between the trimmed V and J ends, which lost 4 bases and 5 bases, there was a span of 17 bases. CDR1 and CDR2 from the germline V gene are SEHNR and FQNEAQ (reference sequence). CDR3 length equals 16 residues. The CDR3 nucleotides are TGTGCCAGCAGCTCGTCCTTGGGAGCGCTCAATGAAAAACTGTTTTTT. It yields the protein CASSSSLGALNEKLFF. Variable domain in full (rest from reference TRBV7-9 and TRBJ1-4): DTGVSQNPRHKITKRGQNVTFRCDPISEHNRLYWYRQTLGQGPEFLTYFQNEAQLEKSRLLSDRFSAERPKGSFSTLEIQRTEQGDSAMYLCASSSSLGALNEKLFFGSGTQLSVL.

CDR3 amino acids: CASSLSILGYEQYF. CDR3 DNA sequence: TGTGCCAGCAGCTTATCGATATTAGGCTACGAGCAGTACTTC. The chain carries TRBV7-9 and TRBJ2-7; D not certain. V dropped 2 bases and J dropped 3 bases, with 11 bases sitting between them. Germline-derived CDR1 and CDR2 are SEHNR and FQNEAQ (reference sequence). The CDR3 has 14 amino acids.

The chain links TRBV11-2 to TRBJ2-7, with 8 positions matching TRBD2. Losses at the gene ends were 4 bases for V and 3 bases for J; bases not matched to a gene: 8. The CDR3 covers 15 residues. Germline CDR1 is SGHAT and CDR2 is FQNNGV. The CDR3 spells CASSSRKRGIYEQYF. CDR3 bases: TGTGCCAGCAGCTCCCGAAAGCGGGGGATCTACGAGCAGTACTTC.